Below are 14 T cell receptor beta chains sequenced from a single sample in a study of Tregs in tolerant kidney transplant recipients. Method: immunoSEQ multiplex PCR; TCRdb's copy keeps in-frame clones and lacks some. Counted here are about 81,000 clones, roughly nine tenths occurring once; the ten biggest clones make up 1.6%. Recipients received nonmyeloablative bone marrow transplants from related graft donors, with transient mixed chimerism. The sample in question was CD4+ T cells from blood (PBMCs), obtained 24 months after the transplant. The receptor set was obtained from a human patient who received a combined kidney and bone marrow transplant. These T cells may partly come from the graft donor.

This chain links TRBV29-1 with TRBJ2-7, with 10 bases matching TRBD2. Germline V gene data show CDR1 as SQVTM and CDR2 as ANQGSEA. With 4 bases clipped from V and 5 bases from J, the junction kept 8 bases outside the gene matches. CDR3 size: 14 residues. CDR3 sequence reads: CSVVEREGRNEQYF. Here the CDR3 DNA reads TGCAGCGTTGTGGAGCGGGAGGGCCGGAACGAGCAGTACTTC.

This clone was counted a single time. J is TRBJ2-5 and V is TRBV19; D may be TRBD1 (7 bases). V lost 5 bases and J 0 bases, leaving 16 bases between the germline ends. Per germline, CDR1 LNHDA and CDR2 SQIVND (reference sequence). The CDR3 has 16 amino acids. The chain's CDR3 is CASSRGGTDHQETQYF. CDR3 DNA sequence: TGTGCCAGTAGTCGCGGCGGGACAGACCACCAAGAGACCCAGTACTTC.

V usage is TRBV7-9 and J usage is TRBJ2-7; 10 bases line up with TRBD1. With 5 bases clipped from V and 3 bases from J, the junction kept 7 bases outside the gene matches. Germline V gene lookup returns CDR1 SEHNR and CDR2 FQNEAQ (reference sequence). This CDR3 comprises 15 residues. CDR3 loop: CASSRGQGPRYEQYF. Written as DNA, the CDR3 is TGTGCCAGCAGCAGGGGACAGGGGCCCCGCTACGAGCAGTACTTC. Drawing the rest from reference TRBV7-9 and TRBJ2-7, the complete variable domain is DTGVSQNPRHKITKRGQNVTFRCDPISEHNRLYWYRQTLGQGPEFLTYFQNEAQLEKSRLLSDRFSAERPKGSFSTLEIQRTEQGDSAMYLCASSRGQGPRYEQYFGPGTRLTVT.

The gene calls are TRBV29-1 and TRBJ2-7, with 9 bases lining up with TRBD1. Trimming removed 6 bases from V and 5 bases from J; junction bases left unmatched: 14. CDR1 is SQVTM, CDR2 ANQGSEA, per germline. The CDR3 spans 15 residues. The CDR3 DNA is TGCAGCGTGGGGGGACAGGGAGCGTTCCTGGACGAGCAGTACTTC. This sequence encodes CSVGGQGAFLDEQYF.

V usage is TRBV5-1 and J usage is TRBJ1-4, with a tentative D call TRBD1 (5 bases). V gave up 3 bases and J gave up 7 bases, with 16 bases separating them. This CDR3 comprises 15 residues. CDR1 SGHRS and CDR2 YFSETQ come from the germline V gene. The chain's CDR3 is CASSWSGGFGEKLFF. The CDR3, as DNA: TGCGCCAGCAGCTGGTCCGGGGGATTCGGTGAAAAACTGTTTTTT.

This sequence joins TRBV11-3 and TRBJ2-7; 8 nucleotides match TRBD2. CDR3 size: 15 residues. The J segment lost 1 base and the V segment lost 5 bases, leaving 7 bases of the junction unmatched. Germline V gene data show CDR1 as SGHNT and CDR2 as YENEEA. The CDR3 loop is CASSPQTSVSYEQYF. The CDR3 bases are TGTGCCAGCAGCCCGCAGACTAGCGTGTCCTACGAGCAGTACTTC.

The V call is TRBV7-2, the J call TRBJ2-7; 7 bases match TRBD2. Looked up from germline, CDR1 is SGHTA and CDR2 is FQGNSA. The CDR3 is 14 amino acids. Trimming removed 0 bases from V and 2 bases from J; junction bases left unmatched: 1. CDR3 in DNA: TGTGCCAGCAGCTTAGCGGGAGGGCCCTACGAGCAGTACTTC. Amino acid sequence: CASSLAGGPYEQYF.

The chain uses TRBV30 and TRBJ1-3; maybe TRBD1 (6 bases). Trimming took off 1 base at V and 4 bases at J, with 11 bases between the two ends. The germline V gene has CDR1 GTSNPN and CDR2 SVGIG (reference sequence). This CDR3 has 14 residues. DNA of the CDR3: TGTGCCTGGAGTGGTGGGACAAGAGGAAACACCATATATTTT. Its protein product is CAWSGGTRGNTIYF.

The V gene is TRBV11-3, the J gene TRBJ2-7, with 7 bases fitting TRBD1. From germline, CDR1 is SGHNT and CDR2 YENEEA. Trimming removed 8 bases from V and 1 base from J; junction bases left unmatched: 11. The CDR3 covers 15 residues. The CDR3 is CASGGVGQASYEQYF. The CDR3 nucleotides read TGTGCCAGCGGTGGTGTTGGACAGGCTTCCTACGAGCAGTACTTC.

This clone was recorded once. This sequence joins TRBV6-5 and TRBJ1-2, with TRBD1 identical over 9 bases. The trim removed 0 bases at V and 10 bases at J, leaving 3 bases unmatched. The CDR3 consists of 13 residues. The germline V gene has CDR1 MNHEY and CDR2 SVGAGI. The CDR3 spells CASSYSRDRDYTF. The CDR3, as DNA: TGTGCCAGCAGTTACTCCCGGGACAGGGACTACACCTTC.

CDR3 sequence (DNA): TGTGCCAGCAGGACACTAACGAAGGGGGACCTCTCCTACGAGCAGTACTTC. This gives the protein CASRTLTKGDLSYEQYF. The chain employs TRBV27 and TRBJ2-7; D possibly corresponds to TRBD1 (6 bases). The CDR3 is made up of 17 amino acids. V shed 6 bases and J shed 0 bases, with 21 bases lying between them. Germline V lookup: CDR1 MNHEY, CDR2 SMNVEV (reference sequence).

The chain couples TRBV11-1 to TRBJ2-1; D not certain. The germline V and J ends were trimmed by 2 bases and 2 bases, with 10 bases remaining between them. CDR1 is SGHAT, CDR2 FQDESV, per germline (reference sequence). The CDR3 runs to 15 residues. The CDR3 region is CASSLFQATYNEQFF. The CDR3 nucleotides read TGTGCCAGCAGCTTATTTCAGGCTACCTACAATGAGCAGTTCTTC.

The rearrangement links TRBV7-9 to TRBJ2-1, with TRBD1 matching over 10 bases. The CDR3 consists of 16 residues. CDR1 and CDR2 from the germline V gene are SEHNR and FQNEAQ (reference sequence). Trimming removed 2 bases from V and 6 bases from J; junction bases left unmatched: 7. The CDR3 sequence is CASSLRLGQGINEQFF. The CDR3 bases are TGTGCCAGCAGCTTAAGGTTGGGACAGGGGATCAATGAGCAGTTCTTC.

This clone was observed a few times. This CDR3 reads CASSPNLGGIGLAKNIQYF. CDR3 DNA: TGTGCCAGTAGTCCTAACCTCGGGGGTATCGGGTTAGCCAAAAACATTCAGTACTTC. The gene calls are TRBV19 and TRBJ2-4; D may be TRBD2 (6 bases). Trimming took 5 bases from V and 0 from J, leaving 23 bases between them. This CDR3 contains 19 residues. Germline V gives CDR1 LNHDA, CDR2 SQIVND (reference sequence).